This entry concerns a single T cell receptor (beta chain). This entry comes from a study of cytotoxic CD8 clonotypes in ibrutinib-treated CLL. Study information: In all, more than 10 patients were relapsed/refractory, approximately 15 were treatment-naive and some 17 were IGHV unmutated. Overall, around 25 responses were partial and 2 complete; following median 68 months, roughly 14 patients stayed remitted and roughly twelve progressed.

V was pared by 4 bases and J by 4 bases, with 13 bases between. The V gene's germline CDR1 is MNHNS and CDR2 SASEGT. The CDR3 loop spans 14 amino acids. TCRdb's table, derived via immunoSEQ multiplex PCR, lists solely in-frame clones and lacks some. The profile shows approximately 92,000 clones, approximately 71% of them singletons. The sequence derives from a human donor with chronic lymphocytic leukemia. Source: PBMCs, taken after 24 months of ibrutinib treatment. V is TRBV6-1 and J is TRBJ1-2; a possible D gene is TRBD1 (6 bases). The CDR3 loop reads CASSVDRTLYGYTF. The CDR3 DNA is TGTGCCAGCAGTGTGGACAGAACTCTCTATGGCTACACCTTC.